This record looks at one T cell receptor beta chain sequence and its context. This entry is derived from a study of blood T cell repertoires in COVID-19. From germline, CDR1 is SGHNT and CDR2 YYREEE (reference sequence). The CDR3 spans 15 residues. With 4 bases clipped from V and 0 bases from J, the junction kept 4 bases outside the gene matches. Produced via immunoSEQ multiplex PCR; TCRdb's table is partial and in-frame only. The data hold fewer than 250,000 clones, with about nine tenths observed a single time. This sequence originates from a woman aged 55-70 years with acute or convalescent COVID-19. Sequenced sample: peripheral blood. The chain recombines TRBV5-4 with TRBJ2-1, with 7 bases matching TRBD2. DNA for the CDR3: TGTGCCAGCAGCCTGGGGGGGGGCTCCTACAATGAGCAGTTCTTC. As protein: CASSLGGGSYNEQFF.